A selection of T cell receptor beta chains follows, all from one sample in a study of spatial heterogeneity in lung cancer. From the 5' RACE reads, TCRdb called clonotypes with MiXCR, one entry per CDR3 protein. The sample has roughly 99,000 distinct CDR3 sequences, approximately 19% seen once; the top ten hold just over 20%. The sequencing here drew on PBMCs, taken at follow-up. These receptors all stem from a male donor with early-stage non-small cell lung cancer. Each CDR3 is given with its conserved first and last residue. D genes are given only for firm matches. Part of the rows lack a size; the others show once, few, many or a class for expanded clones.

abundance	v_gene	d_gene	j_gene	CDR3aa	CDR3nt
few	TRBV2	-	TRBJ1-2	CASTRGGGYGYTF	TGTGCCAGCACACGAGGGGGAGGGTATGGCTACACCTTC
many	TRBV24-1	TRBD1	TRBJ2-2	CATMDRGTGELFF	TGTGCCACCATGGACAGGGGGACCGGGGAGCTGTTTTTT
many	TRBV5-4	-	TRBJ2-3	CASRPYYGDSSDLVQYF	TGTGCCAGCAGACCGTACTACGGGGATTCATCAGACCTAGTGCAGTATTTT
-	TRBV2	-	TRBJ2-1	CASSVEVGNEQFF	TGTGCCAGCAGTGTCGAGGTAGGGAATGAGCAGTTCTTC
few	TRBV19	-	TRBJ1-1	CASSIGAGSAEAFF	TGTGCCAGTAGTATAGGAGCAGGGAGTGCTGAAGCTTTCTTT
-	TRBV9	-	TRBJ2-5	CASSVGTVKETQYF	TGTGCCAGCAGCGTAGGGACGGTGAAAGAGACCCAGTACTTC
many	TRBV10-3	-	TRBJ2-3	CAISESSGILTDTQYF	TGTGCCATCAGTGAGTCGTCTGGGATTCTCACAGATACGCAGTATTTT
-	TRBV27	-	TRBJ1-5	CASSWSRLNQPQHF	TGTGCCAGCAGTTGGAGCAGACTCAATCAGCCCCAGCATTTT
few	TRBV4-1	-	TRBJ1-2	CASSQDLVVYGYTF	TGCGCCAGCAGCCAAGATTTAGTAGTCTATGGCTACACCTTC
few	TRBV5-1	TRBD2	TRBJ2-1	CASSLGGSASNEQFF	TGCGCCAGCAGCTTGGGCGGGAGTGCAAGCAATGAGCAGTTCTTC
-	TRBV6-6	TRBD1	TRBJ1-5	CASSYQPGQGPDQPQHF	TGTGCCAGCAGTTACCAGCCCGGACAGGGGCCGGATCAGCCCCAGCATTTT
few	TRBV18	-	TRBJ1-2	CASSPLAENYGYTF	TGTGCCAGCTCACCACTAGCAGAAAACTATGGCTACACCTTC
few	TRBV20-1	-	TRBJ2-5	CSASLTGTQETQYF	TGCAGTGCTAGTCTGACCGGGACGCAAGAGACCCAGTACTTC
few	TRBV29-1	-	TRBJ1-1	CSAYTAMNTEAFF	TGCAGCGCTTATACAGCAATGAACACTGAAGCTTTCTTT
-	TRBV7-9	TRBD1	TRBJ2-7	CASSLGTAAYEQYF	TGTGCCAGCAGCTTGGGGACAGCGGCCTACGAGCAGTACTTC
few	TRBV7-2	TRBD2	TRBJ2-1	CASSPGPGLAGGPTYNEQFF	TGTGCCAGCAGCCCGGGCCCGGGACTAGCGGGGGGGCCTACCTACAATGAGCAGTTCTTC
once	TRBV18	-	TRBJ1-3	CASSPPGDSGSGNTIYF	TGTGCCAGCTCACCACCGGGAGATTCGGGCTCTGGAAACACCATATATTTT
few	TRBV5-1	TRBD2	TRBJ2-5	CASSREGRGPGTQYF	TGCGCCAGCAGCCGGGAGGGGAGAGGCCCGGGGACCCAGTACTTC
few	TRBV11-2	-	TRBJ2-7	CANRTFFPDGAHEQYF	TGTGCCAACCGGACTTTCTTCCCCGATGGGGCGCACGAGCAGTACTTC
many	TRBV20-1	TRBD2	TRBJ2-7	CSARDALAGGLYEQYF	TGCAGTGCTAGAGATGCACTAGCGGGAGGGCTCTACGAGCAGTACTTC
-	TRBV4-1	-	TRBJ2-5	CASSQVLAEQETQYF	TGCGCCAGCAGCCAAGTCCTAGCAGAACAAGAGACCCAGTACTTC
few	TRBV12-3/TRBV12-4	-	TRBJ2-7	CASSTRSYEQYF	TGTGCCAGCAGTACTAGATCCTACGAGCAGTACTTC
many	TRBV6-5	TRBD2	TRBJ2-2	CASRGTSGIGNTGELFF	TGTGCCAGCAGAGGGACTAGCGGGATTGGAAACACCGGGGAGCTGTTTTTT
few	TRBV6-6	-	TRBJ2-7	CASSYRDEQYF	TGTGCCAGCAGTTACCGGGACGAGCAGTACTTC